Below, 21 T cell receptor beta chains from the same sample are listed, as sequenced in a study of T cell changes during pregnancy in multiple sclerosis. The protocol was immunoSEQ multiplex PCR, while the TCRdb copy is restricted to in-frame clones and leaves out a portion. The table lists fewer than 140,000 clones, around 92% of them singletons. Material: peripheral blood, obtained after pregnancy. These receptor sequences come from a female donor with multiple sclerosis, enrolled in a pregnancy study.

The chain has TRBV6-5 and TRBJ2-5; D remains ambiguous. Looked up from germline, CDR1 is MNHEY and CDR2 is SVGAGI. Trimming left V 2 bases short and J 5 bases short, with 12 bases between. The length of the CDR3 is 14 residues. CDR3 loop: CASSYVRSTETQYF. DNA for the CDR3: TGTGCCAGCAGTTACGTGAGGAGCACGGAGACCCAGTACTTC.

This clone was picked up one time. Here the CDR3 reads CASTLDRGGYGYTF. The CDR3 nucleotides read TGTGCCAGTACCCTCGACAGGGGGGGCTATGGCTACACCTTC. The V call is TRBV19, the J call TRBJ1-2; the match to TRBD1 covers 9 bases. CDR1 and CDR2 from the germline V gene are LNHDA and SQIVND (reference sequence). Trimming at V came to 7 bases and at J to 4 bases, leaving 7 bases not matched to a gene. The CDR3 is made up of 14 amino acids.

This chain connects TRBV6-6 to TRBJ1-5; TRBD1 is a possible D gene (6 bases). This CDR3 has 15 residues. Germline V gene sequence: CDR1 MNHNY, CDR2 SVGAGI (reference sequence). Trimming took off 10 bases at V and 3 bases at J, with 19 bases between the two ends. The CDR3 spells CATLGGTGYNQPQHF. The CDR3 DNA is TGTGCCACCTTAGGGGGTACTGGATACAATCAGCCCCAGCATTTT.

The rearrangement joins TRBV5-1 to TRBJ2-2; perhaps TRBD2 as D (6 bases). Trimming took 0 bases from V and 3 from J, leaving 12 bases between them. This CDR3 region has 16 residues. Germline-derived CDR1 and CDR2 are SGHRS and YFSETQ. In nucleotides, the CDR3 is TGCGCCAGCAGCTTGGTTACGGGGGATGACACCGGGGAGCTGTTTTTT. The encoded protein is CASSLVTGDDTGELFF. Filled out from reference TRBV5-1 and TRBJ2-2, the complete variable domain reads KAGVTQTPRYLIKTRGQQVTLSCSPISGHRSVSWYQQTPGQGLQFLFEYFSETQRNKGNFPGRFSGRQFSNSRSEMNVSTLELGDSALYLCASSLVTGDDTGELFFGEGSRLTVL.

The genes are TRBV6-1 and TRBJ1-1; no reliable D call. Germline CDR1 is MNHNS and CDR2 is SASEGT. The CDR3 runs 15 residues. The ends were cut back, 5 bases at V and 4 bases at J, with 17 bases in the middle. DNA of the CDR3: TGTGCCAGCAGTCGCCGGCTGGGCGGGTCCACTGAAGCTTTCTTT. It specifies CASSRRLGGSTEAFF.

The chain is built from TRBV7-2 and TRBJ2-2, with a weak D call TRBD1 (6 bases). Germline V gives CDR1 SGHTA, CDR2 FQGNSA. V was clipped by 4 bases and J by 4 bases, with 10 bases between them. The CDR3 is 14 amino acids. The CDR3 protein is CASSSDRGTGELFF. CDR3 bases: TGTGCCAGCAGCTCGGACAGAGGCACCGGGGAGCTGTTTTTT. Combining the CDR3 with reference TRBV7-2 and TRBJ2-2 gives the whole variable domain GAGVSQSPSNKVTEKGKDVELRCDPISGHTALYWYRQSLGQGLEFLIYFQGNSAPDKSGLPSDRFSAERTGGSVSTLTIQRTQQEDSAVYLCASSSDRGTGELFFGEGSRLTVL.

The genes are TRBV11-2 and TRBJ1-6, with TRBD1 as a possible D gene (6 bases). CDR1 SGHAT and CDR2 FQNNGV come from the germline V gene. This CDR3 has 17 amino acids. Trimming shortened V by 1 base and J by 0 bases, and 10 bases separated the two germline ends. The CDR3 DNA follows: TGTGCCAGCAGCTTAGGCAGGGGCCTCTCCTATAATTCACCCCTCCACTTT. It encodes CASSLGRGLSYNSPLHF.

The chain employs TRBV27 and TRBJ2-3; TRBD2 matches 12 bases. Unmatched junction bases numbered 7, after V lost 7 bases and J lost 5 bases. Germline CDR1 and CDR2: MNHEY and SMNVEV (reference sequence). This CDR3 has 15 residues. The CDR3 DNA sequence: TGTGCCAGCACACAGACTAGCGGGAGAATAGATACGCAGTATTTT. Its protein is CASTQTSGRIDTQYF.

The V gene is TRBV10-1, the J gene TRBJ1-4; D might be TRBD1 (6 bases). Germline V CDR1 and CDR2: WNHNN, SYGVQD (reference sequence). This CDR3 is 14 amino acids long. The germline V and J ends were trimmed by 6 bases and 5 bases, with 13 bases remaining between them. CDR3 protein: CASRYRAGNEKLFF. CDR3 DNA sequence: TGCGCCAGCAGATACAGGGCTGGCAATGAAAAACTGTTTTTT.

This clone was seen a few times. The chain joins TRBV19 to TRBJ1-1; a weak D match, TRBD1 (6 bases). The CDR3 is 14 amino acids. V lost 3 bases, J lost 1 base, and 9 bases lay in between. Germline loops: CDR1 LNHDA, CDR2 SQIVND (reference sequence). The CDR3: CASSMLTGNTEAFF. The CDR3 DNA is TGTGCCAGTAGTATGTTGACAGGGAACACTGAAGCTTTCTTT.

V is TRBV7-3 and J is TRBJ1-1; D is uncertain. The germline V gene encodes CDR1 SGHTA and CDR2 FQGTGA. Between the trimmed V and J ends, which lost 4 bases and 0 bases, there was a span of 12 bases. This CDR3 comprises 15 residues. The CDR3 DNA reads TGTGCCAGCAGCTCGCCCGAAACAGTGAACACTGAAGCTTTCTTT. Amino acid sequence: CASSSPETVNTEAFF.

The CDR3 DNA reads TGTGCCAGTACCTCAGGGGACAGGGGAAACACCGGGGAGCTGTTTTTT. Encoded protein: CASTSGDRGNTGELFF. The chain recombines TRBV19 with TRBJ2-2; 10 nucleotides match TRBD1. From germline, CDR1 is LNHDA and CDR2 SQIVND (reference sequence). Unmatched junction bases numbered 7, after V lost 7 bases and J lost 2 bases. The CDR3 has 16 residues.

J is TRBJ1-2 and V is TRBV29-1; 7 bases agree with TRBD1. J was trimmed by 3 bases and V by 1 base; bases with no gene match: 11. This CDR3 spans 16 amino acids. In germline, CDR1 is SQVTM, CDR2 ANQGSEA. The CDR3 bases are TGCAGCGTTGAAGCCTACCATAATACAGGGGACTATGGCTACACCTTC. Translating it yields CSVEAYHNTGDYGYTF.

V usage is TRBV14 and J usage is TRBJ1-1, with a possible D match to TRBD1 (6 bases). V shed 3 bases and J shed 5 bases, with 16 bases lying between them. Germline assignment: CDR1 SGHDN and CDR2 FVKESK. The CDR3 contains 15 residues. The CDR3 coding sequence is TGTGCCAGCAGCCATAACACAGGGCCGGGAACTGAAGCTTTCTTT. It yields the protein CASSHNTGPGTEAFF.

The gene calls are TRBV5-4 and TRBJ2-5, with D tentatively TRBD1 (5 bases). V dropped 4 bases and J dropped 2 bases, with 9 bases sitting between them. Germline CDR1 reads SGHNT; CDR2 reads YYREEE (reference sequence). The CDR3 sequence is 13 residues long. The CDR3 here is CASSLGVQETQYF. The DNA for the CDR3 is TGTGCCAGCAGCCTAGGGGTTCAAGAGACCCAGTACTTC.

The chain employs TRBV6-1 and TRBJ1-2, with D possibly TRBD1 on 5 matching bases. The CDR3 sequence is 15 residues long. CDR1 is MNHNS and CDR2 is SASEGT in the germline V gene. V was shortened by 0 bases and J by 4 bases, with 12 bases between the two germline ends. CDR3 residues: CASSEALRQFYGYTF. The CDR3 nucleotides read TGTGCCAGCAGTGAAGCTTTGCGACAGTTCTATGGCTACACCTTC.

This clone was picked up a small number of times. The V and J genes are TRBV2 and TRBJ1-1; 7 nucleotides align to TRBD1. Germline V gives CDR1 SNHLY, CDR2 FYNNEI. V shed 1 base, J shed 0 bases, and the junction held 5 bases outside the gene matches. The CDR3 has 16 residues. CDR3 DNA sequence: TGTGCCAGCAGTGAAGATGGCAGGGGGATGAACACTGAAGCTTTCTTT. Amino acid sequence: CASSEDGRGMNTEAFF. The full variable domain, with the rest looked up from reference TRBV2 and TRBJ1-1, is EPEVTQTPSHQVTQMGQEVILRCVPISNHLYFYWYRQILGQKVEFLVSFYNNEISEKSEIFDDQFSVERPDGSNFTLKIRSTKLEDSAMYFCASSEDGRGMNTEAFFGQGTRLTVV.

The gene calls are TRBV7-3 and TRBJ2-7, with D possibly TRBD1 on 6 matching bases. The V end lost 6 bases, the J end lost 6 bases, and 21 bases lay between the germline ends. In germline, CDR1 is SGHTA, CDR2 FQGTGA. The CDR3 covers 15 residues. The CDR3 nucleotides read TGTGCCAGCAGGTCAACTCCAGGGGCCTTTTCCGAGCAGTACTTC. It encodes CASRSTPGAFSEQYF.

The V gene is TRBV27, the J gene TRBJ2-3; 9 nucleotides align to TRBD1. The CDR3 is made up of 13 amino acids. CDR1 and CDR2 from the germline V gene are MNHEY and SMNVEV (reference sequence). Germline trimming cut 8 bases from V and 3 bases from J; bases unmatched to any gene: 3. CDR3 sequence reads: CASRGQGTDTQYF. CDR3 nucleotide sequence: TGTGCCAGCCGCGGACAGGGGACAGATACGCAGTATTTT.

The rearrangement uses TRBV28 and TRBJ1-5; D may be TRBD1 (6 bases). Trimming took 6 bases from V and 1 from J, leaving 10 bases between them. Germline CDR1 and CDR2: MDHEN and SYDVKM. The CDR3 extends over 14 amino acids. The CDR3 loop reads CASRQGPSNQPQHF. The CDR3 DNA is TGTGCCAGCAGGCAGGGGCCAAGCAATCAGCCCCAGCATTTT.

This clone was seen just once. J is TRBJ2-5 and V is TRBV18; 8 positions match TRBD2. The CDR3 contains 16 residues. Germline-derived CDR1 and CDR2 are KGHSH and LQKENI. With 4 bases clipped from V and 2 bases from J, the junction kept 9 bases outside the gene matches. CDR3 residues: CASSLSSPGGQETQYF. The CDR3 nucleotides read TGTGCCAGCTCACTCTCCTCTCCGGGAGGGCAAGAGACCCAGTACTTC.